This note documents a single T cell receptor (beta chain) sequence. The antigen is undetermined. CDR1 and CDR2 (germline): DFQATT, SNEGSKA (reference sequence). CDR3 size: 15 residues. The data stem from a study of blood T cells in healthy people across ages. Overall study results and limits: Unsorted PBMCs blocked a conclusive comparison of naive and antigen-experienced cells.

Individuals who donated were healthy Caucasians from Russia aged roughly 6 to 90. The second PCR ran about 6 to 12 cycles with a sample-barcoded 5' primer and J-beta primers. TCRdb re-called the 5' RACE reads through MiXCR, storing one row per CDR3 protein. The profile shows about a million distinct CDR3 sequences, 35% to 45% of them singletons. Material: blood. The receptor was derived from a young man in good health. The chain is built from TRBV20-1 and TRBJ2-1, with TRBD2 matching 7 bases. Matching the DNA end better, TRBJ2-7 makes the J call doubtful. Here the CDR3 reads CSATTWAGLYNEQYF. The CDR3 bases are TGCAGTGCTACTACCTGGGCGGGACTATACAATGAGCAGTACTTC.